The 17 T cell receptor beta chains reported below all come from one sample, sequenced in a study of shared clonotypes between healthy human individuals. Measured with immunoSEQ multiplex PCR; TCRdb has only the in-frame clones, and not every one. Of about 650,000 clones listed, roughly 96% were seen once; the top ten hold about 0.11%. Terminally differentiated effector memory CD45RA+ cells were excluded from the naive CD8 cells, which were CD45RO-negative and positively selected for CCR7. Input material: naive CD8+ T cells sorted from blood. The source of these receptors is a woman between 25 and 40 years old in good health.

The V gene is TRBV9, the J gene TRBJ2-5; perhaps TRBD1 as D (6 bases). The germline gives CDR1 SGDLS, CDR2 YYNGEE. V lost 3 bases, J lost 7 bases, and 16 bases lay in between. The CDR3 runs 14 residues. In DNA, the CDR3 is TGTGCCAGCAGCGGAGGGACAAGCCATGGGACCCAGTACTTC. As protein: CASSGGTSHGTQYF.

The chain employs TRBV10-1 and TRBJ2-7; D is uncertain. The CDR3 loop spans 13 amino acids. V gave up 3 bases and J gave up 0 bases, with 6 bases separating them. The germline V gene encodes CDR1 WNHNN and CDR2 SYGVQD (reference sequence). CDR3 sequence (DNA): TGCGCCAGCAGTGACAGCTACTCCTACGAGCAGTACTTC. It codes for CASSDSYSYEQYF.

The chain has TRBV5-6 and TRBJ1-2; no clear D. Germline-derived CDR1 and CDR2 are SGHDT and YYEEEE. Trimming cost V 4 bases and J 8 bases, with 12 bases left between them. The CDR3 has 12 residues. The CDR3 nucleotides are TGTGCCAGCAGCCTGGACGGAAGCGGCTACACCTTC. It yields the protein CASSLDGSGYTF.

This sequence joins TRBV28 and TRBJ1-1; D gene uncertain. Germline V lookup: CDR1 MDHEN, CDR2 SYDVKM. The CDR3 runs 13 residues. The V gene lost 2 bases and the J gene lost 5 bases, with 9 bases spanning the gap. CDR3 sequence: CASSLGVGTEAFF. In nucleotides, the CDR3 is TGTGCCAGCAGTTTAGGGGTAGGGACTGAAGCTTTCTTT.

The CDR3 loop reads CASSEFGELAYIQYF. The CDR3 bases are TGTGCCAGCAGTGAGTTCGGAGAGTTGGCGTACATTCAGTACTTC. The chain employs TRBV6-1 and TRBJ2-4; no definite D call. V lost 3 bases and J 8 bases, leaving 17 bases between the germline ends. The length of the CDR3 is 15 residues. Germline CDR1 MNHNS, CDR2 SASEGT.

The chain carries TRBV9 and TRBJ2-1; 7 nucleotides align to TRBD1. The germline V gene encodes CDR1 SGDLS and CDR2 YYNGEE. V dropped 2 bases and J dropped 0; count of bases not matched to a gene: 5. This CDR3 is 16 amino acids long. CDR3 residues: CASSVNRGPSYNEQFF. The CDR3 nucleotides read TGTGCCAGCAGCGTCAACAGGGGACCCTCCTACAATGAGCAGTTCTTC.

V usage is TRBV28 and J usage is TRBJ1-4, with 7 bases that match TRBD1. Germline CDR1 and CDR2: MDHEN and SYDVKM. Losses at the gene ends were 3 bases for V and 8 bases for J; bases not matched to a gene: 6. The CDR3 is made up of 14 amino acids. CDR3 in amino acids: CASSFMGQWEKLFF. Written as DNA, the CDR3 is TGTGCCAGCAGTTTCATGGGACAGTGGGAAAAACTGTTTTTT.

This CDR3 reads CASSQEGAWASGSNNEQFF. CDR3 in DNA: TGTGCCAGCAGCCAAGAGGGGGCGTGGGCTAGCGGGAGTAACAATGAGCAGTTCTTC. The gene calls are TRBV14 and TRBJ2-1; TRBD2 matches at 10 bases. The length of the CDR3 is 19 residues. CDR1 is SGHDN and CDR2 is FVKESK in the germline V gene. V was clipped by 0 bases and J by 5 bases; unmatched bases: 13.

The chain uses TRBV27 and TRBJ1-5; D call uncertain. CDR3 size: 14 residues. Germline assignment: CDR1 MNHEY and CDR2 SMNVEV (reference sequence). The V end lost 5 bases, the J end lost 4 bases, and 12 bases lay between the germline ends. CDR3 in DNA: TGTGCCAGCAGTGACGCCAGAGAGAATCAGCCCCAGCATTTT. This translates into CASSDARENQPQHF.

Concerning this clone: The sample carries other DNA sequences with the same CDR3. The chain has TRBV28 and TRBJ2-1; D remains ambiguous. Trimming pared 1 base from V and 6 bases from J, leaving 4 bases between. There are 12 residues in the CDR3. The germline CDR1 and CDR2 sequences are MDHEN and SYDVKM. The chain's CDR3 is CASSLSSNEQFF. Written as DNA, the CDR3 is TGTGCCAGCAGTTTATCCAGCAATGAGCAGTTCTTC.

V is TRBV29-1 and J is TRBJ2-1; possible D gene TRBD2, 5 bases. Germline V gene sequence: CDR1 SQVTM, CDR2 ANQGSEA. Trimming removed 7 bases from V and 8 bases from J, with 12 bases in between. The CDR3 length is 11 residues. CDR3 sequence reads: CSAVLEDEQFF. In DNA, the CDR3 is TGCAGCGCAGTACTAGAGGATGAGCAGTTCTTC.

This chain links TRBV30 with TRBJ1-5, with D possibly TRBD1 on 5 matching bases. CDR3 length equals 18 residues. CDR1 and CDR2 (germline): GTSNPN, SVGIG (reference sequence). The ends were cut back, 3 bases at V and 0 bases at J, with 21 bases in the middle. CDR3 coding DNA: TGTGCCTGGAGCCCCTTGGGGCAGGTACTTTATAGCAATCAGCCCCAGCATTTT. The encoded protein is CAWSPLGQVLYSNQPQHF.

The rearrangement joins TRBV28 to TRBJ2-7; a weak D match, TRBD2 (5 bases). Per germline, CDR1 MDHEN and CDR2 SYDVKM. The CDR3 totals 16 residues. V was pared by 3 bases and J by 2 bases, with 17 bases between. The CDR3 here is CASSFPTEVGTYEQYF. CDR3 DNA: TGTGCCAGCAGTTTCCCGACGGAGGTCGGCACCTACGAGCAGTACTTC.

The rearrangement uses TRBV9 and TRBJ2-1; D is tentatively TRBD1 or TRBD2 (5 bases each). CDR3 size: 15 residues. Germline CDR1 SGDLS, CDR2 YYNGEE. The ends were cut back, 0 bases at V and 7 bases at J, with 14 bases in the middle. CDR3 sequence: CASSVGGGPRNEQFF. In nucleotides, the CDR3 is TGTGCCAGCAGCGTAGGGGGCGGGCCGAGGAATGAGCAGTTCTTC.

The chain joins TRBV18 to TRBJ2-7; 10 bases match TRBD2. Trimming removed 4 bases from V and 5 bases from J; junction bases left unmatched: 20. Germline loops: CDR1 KGHSH, CDR2 LQKENI. The CDR3 length is 19 residues. The CDR3 coding sequence is TGTGCCAGCTCACTAGGACAGGAGGAACTAGCGGGAAGGCGGAACGAGCAGTACTTC. It encodes CASSLGQEELAGRRNEQYF.

This chain links TRBV5-1 with TRBJ2-7, with D perhaps TRBD1 or TRBD2 (5 bases each). The CDR3 is made up of 14 amino acids. Deletions cut 2 bases from V and 5 bases from J, with 14 bases between. Germline loops: CDR1 SGHRS, CDR2 YFSETQ. CDR3 sequence (DNA): TGCGCCAGCAGCTTCCTCCGGGACGGCAACGAGCAGTACTTC. Translated, it gives CASSFLRDGNEQYF.

This chain uses TRBV21-1 with TRBJ2-5; TRBD1 is the table's D call, not checked against the DNA. TRBV21-1 is a pseudogene. The CDR3 totals 15 residues. This CDR3 is CASSPPGQPQETQYF. The CDR3 coding sequence is TGTGCCAGCAGCCCACCGGGACAGCCCCAAGAGACCCAGTACTTC.